Sequencing of this TCR beta chain was carried out in a study of blood T cell repertoires in COVID-19. This table comes from immunoSEQ multiplex PCR, and its TCRdb copy is limited to in-frame clones, with some not included. The sample holds some 180,000 clones, about 85% seen once. The sequenced sample was peripheral blood. The receptor's source is a man aged 55-75 years with active or convalescent COVID-19.

The CDR3 DNA reads as TGTGCCAGCAGCTTATCAACCGGGATCAATGAAAAACTGTTTTTT. Translation gives CASSLSTGINEKLFF. V gene TRBV7-6 combines with J gene TRBJ1-4; D not certain. Trimming pared 2 bases from V and 5 bases from J, leaving 12 bases between. CDR1 is SGHVS, CDR2 FNYEAQ, per germline. The CDR3 spans 15 residues.